The 20 T cell receptor beta chains reported below all come from one sample, sequenced in a study of blood T cell repertoires in COVID-19. The protocol was immunoSEQ multiplex PCR, while the TCRdb copy is restricted to in-frame clones and leaves out a portion. Among almost 200,000 clones listed, approximately 86% were seen once. The specimen was peripheral blood. These receptors all stem from a man in his sixties with COVID-19, enrolled during active disease.

The genes are TRBV30 and TRBJ1-4; D unclear. V was clipped by 3 bases and J by 0 bases, with 8 bases between them. CDR1 and CDR2 (germline): GTSNPN, SVGIG (reference sequence). The CDR3 runs 14 residues. The CDR3 region has the DNA TGTGCCTGGAGCGGGCGGGCAACTAATGAAAAACTGTTTTTT. Translating gives CAWSGRATNEKLFF.

The gene calls are TRBV15 and TRBJ2-1, with D possibly matching TRBD2 (7 bases). CDR1 and CDR2 (germline): LNHNV, YYDKDF (reference sequence). The CDR3 loop spans 14 amino acids. V was pared by 1 base and J by 8 bases, with 12 bases between. CDR3 protein: CATSRVGGLDEQFF. DNA for the CDR3: TGTGCCACCAGCAGAGTGGGGGGGCTTGATGAGCAGTTCTTC.

The rearrangement uses TRBV6-1 and TRBJ2-1; TRBD2 might be the D (6 bases). Trimming removed 2 bases at V and 6 bases at J, with 17 bases between. The CDR3 consists of 16 residues. Germline V CDR1 and CDR2: MNHNS, SASEGT. The CDR3 spells CASSEYKRAISNEQFF. As DNA, the CDR3 is TGTGCCAGCAGTGAATATAAGCGGGCGATCTCCAATGAGCAGTTCTTC.

The V and J genes are TRBV4-1 and TRBJ1-5; no firm D call. The CDR3 has 14 amino acids. CDR1 and CDR2 (germline): MGHRA, YSYEKL. V was cut by 3 bases and J by 7 bases, with 13 bases left in between. The CDR3 sequence: CASSHPDYPQPQHF. In DNA, the CDR3 is TGCGCCAGCAGCCACCCAGACTATCCACAGCCCCAGCATTTT.

The CDR3 loop is CASSARTREGDTQYF. DNA for the CDR3: TGTGCCAGCAGCGCCCGGACTAGGGAGGGTGATACGCAGTATTTT. The chain employs TRBV2 and TRBJ2-3, with 7 bases fitting TRBD2. Germline V lookup: CDR1 SNHLY, CDR2 FYNNEI. With V trimmed by 6 bases and J by 6 bases, 12 bases remained unmatched. The CDR3 totals 15 residues.

The chain has TRBV7-2 and TRBJ1-3, with 8 bases matching TRBD1. In germline, CDR1 is SGHTA, CDR2 FQGNSA. V trimming: 1 base; J trimming: 4 bases; junction bases outside the gene matches: 3. The CDR3 has 15 amino acids. CDR3: CASSLGPGGGNTIYF. Written as DNA, the CDR3 is TGTGCCAGCAGCTTAGGTCCAGGGGGCGGAAACACCATATATTTT.

For this clone: In the same sample, other DNA sequences code for this CDR3. In nucleotides, the CDR3 is TGCGCCAGCAGCTTGGCAGGGACAGGGGGCGAAAAACTGTTTTTT. This encodes CASSLAGTGGEKLFF. The chain uses TRBV5-1 and TRBJ1-4; TRBD1 agrees at 12 bases. CDR1 and CDR2 (germline): SGHRS, YFSETQ. The V gene end was trimmed by 0 bases and the J gene end by 8 bases; junction bases not matched to a gene: 2. CDR3 length equals 15 residues.

This rearrangement joins TRBV27 to TRBJ2-7, with TRBD1 identical over 10 bases. Germline CDR1 is MNHEY and CDR2 is SMNVEV (reference sequence). The CDR3 covers 15 residues. V lost 4 bases to trimming and J lost 5 bases; unmatched junction nucleotides: 8. DNA for the CDR3: TGTGCCAGCAGTTCCCCGGGACAGGGGATTAACGAGCAGTACTTC. It is translated as CASSSPGQGINEQYF.

This clone has more than one count but fewer than ten. This chain connects TRBV27 to TRBJ2-7; TRBD2 matches 8 bases. The CDR3 has 15 residues. V was clipped by 6 bases and J by 2 bases; unmatched bases: 9. Per the germline V gene, CDR1 is MNHEY and CDR2 is SMNVEV (reference sequence). The CDR3 protein is CASSPRGGRAYEQYF. CDR3 nucleotide sequence: TGTGCCAGCAGCCCCCGGGGGGGGAGAGCCTACGAGCAGTACTTC.

The chain links TRBV27 to TRBJ2-7; a weak D match, TRBD1 (5 bases). Germline CDR1 reads MNHEY; CDR2 reads SMNVEV (reference sequence). Trimming took 3 bases from V and 0 from J, leaving 12 bases between them. CDR3 length: 15 amino acids. The CDR3 spells CASSFQGSVSYEQYF. The CDR3, as DNA: TGTGCCAGCAGTTTCCAGGGATCTGTCTCCTACGAGCAGTACTTC.

The CDR3 DNA follows: TGTGCCAGCAGTGAAAGAGGACAGGGTGATGAAGCTTTCTTT. Protein sequence: CASSERGQGDEAFF. V gene TRBV6-1 combines with J gene TRBJ1-1, with 8 positions matching TRBD1. Losses at the gene ends were 2 bases for V and 7 bases for J; bases not matched to a gene: 6. Germline V lookup: CDR1 MNHNS, CDR2 SASEGT. The CDR3 is 14 amino acids.

The chain employs TRBV28 and TRBJ2-1; no definite D call. V was cut by 8 bases and J by 2 bases, with 10 bases left in between. The CDR3 extends over 13 amino acids. Germline lookup yields CDR1 MDHEN and CDR2 SYDVKM. Written as DNA, the CDR3 is TGTGCCAGCCGCGGTCTCCCCTACAATGAGCAGTTCTTC. Translating gives CASRGLPYNEQFF.

V is TRBV29-1 and J is TRBJ2-7; 10 nucleotides align to TRBD1. V shed 5 bases and J 4 bases; nucleotides not matched to a gene: 2. The CDR3 contains 12 residues. CDR1 and CDR2 (germline): SQVTM, ANQGSEA. CDR3 sequence reads: CSVRQGAYEQYF. DNA for the CDR3: TGCAGCGTTCGACAGGGGGCTTACGAGCAGTACTTC.

Here the CDR3 DNA reads TGTGCTAGTGGTTCCTCCGGCTCGGACAGGGGCAACGAGCAGTACTTC. Its translation is CASGSSGSDRGNEQYF. The chain combines TRBV12-5 with TRBJ2-7, with TRBD1 identical over 9 bases. This CDR3 contains 16 residues. Unmatched junction bases numbered 12, after V lost 4 bases and J lost 5 bases. The germline gives CDR1 LGHNT, CDR2 FRNRAP.

V and J are TRBV19 and TRBJ1-5; possibly TRBD1 for D (5 bases). The CDR3 loop spans 17 amino acids. Germline CDR1 and CDR2: LNHDA and SQIVND (reference sequence). Trimming pared 7 bases from V and 1 base from J, leaving 20 bases between. CDR3 DNA sequence: TGTGCCAGTACCCCGCGCGCGACAGCTAGGAGCAATCAGCCCCAGCATTTT. The encoded protein is CASTPRATARSNQPQHF.

CDR3 amino acids: CASSLRMAPAGGLLNNEQFF. CDR3 nucleotides: TGCGCCAGCAGCTTGAGGATGGCCCCAGCGGGAGGCCTTCTCAACAATGAGCAGTTCTTC. The chain uses TRBV5-1 and TRBJ2-1; the match to TRBD2 covers 9 bases. The CDR3 has 20 amino acids. Looked up from germline, CDR1 is SGHRS and CDR2 is YFSETQ. The V segment lost 1 base and the J segment 5 bases; nucleotides outside the gene matches: 19.

The chain joins TRBV28 to TRBJ1-6, with D perhaps matching TRBD1 (5 bases). The V end lost 6 bases, the J end lost 4 bases, and 13 bases lay between the germline ends. The CDR3 covers 15 residues. CDR1 and CDR2 from the germline V gene are MDHEN and SYDVKM. This chain's CDR3 is CASRGGTEYNSPLHF. The CDR3 DNA reads TGTGCCAGCAGGGGGGGGACGGAGTATAATTCACCCCTCCACTTT. The full variable domain, rest sourced from reference TRBV28 and TRBJ1-6, is DVKVTQSSRYLVKRTGEKVFLECVQDMDHENMFWYRQDPGLGLRLIYFSYDVKMKEKGDIPEGYSVSREKKERFSLILESASTNQTSMYLCASRGGTEYNSPLHFGNGTRLTVT.

V is TRBV11-2 and J is TRBJ2-1; 14 bases fit TRBD2. Trimming took 0 bases from V and 2 from J; bases not matched to a gene: 3. CDR3 size: 18 residues. Germline V gives CDR1 SGHAT, CDR2 FQNNGV. CDR3: CASSLDRTSGRTYNEQFF. DNA of the CDR3: TGTGCCAGCAGCTTAGACCGGACTAGCGGGAGGACCTACAATGAGCAGTTCTTC.

The rearrangement joins TRBV19 to TRBJ1-5; tentative D call: TRBD1 (5 bases). The CDR3 is made up of 16 amino acids. Germline CDR1 is LNHDA and CDR2 is SQIVND (reference sequence). The V end was cut by 10 bases, the J end by 3 bases, with 22 bases between. The CDR3 DNA sequence: TGTGCCACCGGCCCCATTGACAGAAGTCACAATCAGCCCCAGCATTTT. Protein sequence: CATGPIDRSHNQPQHF.

V and J are TRBV27 and TRBJ2-1; 11 bases match TRBD2. Germline V CDR1 and CDR2: MNHEY, SMNVEV (reference sequence). The CDR3 has 18 amino acids. Unmatched junction bases numbered 13, after V lost 3 bases and J lost 6 bases. CDR3 coding DNA: TGTGCCAGCAGTTTCGGTAGCGGGAGGGGGGTTTTCGGCAATGAGCAGTTCTTC. It specifies CASSFGSGRGVFGNEQFF.